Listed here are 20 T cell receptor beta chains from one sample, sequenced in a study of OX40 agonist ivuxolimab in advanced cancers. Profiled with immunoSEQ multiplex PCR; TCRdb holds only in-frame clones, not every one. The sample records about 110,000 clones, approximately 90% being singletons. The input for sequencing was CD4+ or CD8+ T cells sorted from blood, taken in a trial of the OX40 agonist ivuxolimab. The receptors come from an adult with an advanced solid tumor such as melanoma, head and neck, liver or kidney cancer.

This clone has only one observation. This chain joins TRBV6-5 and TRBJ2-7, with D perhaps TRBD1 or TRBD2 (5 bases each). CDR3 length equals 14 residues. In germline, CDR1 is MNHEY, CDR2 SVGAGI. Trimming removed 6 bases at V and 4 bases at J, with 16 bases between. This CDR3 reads CASSLAGRRYEQYF. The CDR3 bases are TGTGCCAGCAGCTTGGCAGGGAGAAGGTACGAGCAGTACTTC.

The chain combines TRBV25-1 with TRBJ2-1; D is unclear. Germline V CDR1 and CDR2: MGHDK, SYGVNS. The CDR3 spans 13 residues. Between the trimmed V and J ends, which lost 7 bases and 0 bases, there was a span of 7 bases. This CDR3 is CASTRYSYNEQFF. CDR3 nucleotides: TGTGCCAGCACGAGGTACTCCTACAATGAGCAGTTCTTC. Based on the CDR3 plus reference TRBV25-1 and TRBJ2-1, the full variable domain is EADIYQTPRYLVIGTGKKITLECSQTMGHDKMYWYQQDPGMELHLIHYSYGVNSTEKGDLSSESTVSRIRTEHFPLTLESARPSHTSQYLCASTRYSYNEQFFGPGTRLTVL.

The CDR3 bases are TGTGCCAGCTCACCAAGCGGGAGTTTTTACGAGCAGTACTTC. Translation: CASSPSGSFYEQYF. The genes are TRBV18 and TRBJ2-7, with 8 nucleotides matching TRBD2. V lost 2 bases, J lost 4 bases, and 4 bases stayed unmatched. The CDR3 covers 14 residues. CDR1 is KGHSH and CDR2 is LQKENI in the germline V gene.

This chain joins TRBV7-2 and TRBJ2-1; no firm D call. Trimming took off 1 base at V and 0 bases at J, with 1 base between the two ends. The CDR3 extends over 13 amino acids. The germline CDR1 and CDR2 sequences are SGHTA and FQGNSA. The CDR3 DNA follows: TGTGCCAGCAGCTTAGACTCCTACAATGAGCAGTTCTTC. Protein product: CASSLDSYNEQFF.

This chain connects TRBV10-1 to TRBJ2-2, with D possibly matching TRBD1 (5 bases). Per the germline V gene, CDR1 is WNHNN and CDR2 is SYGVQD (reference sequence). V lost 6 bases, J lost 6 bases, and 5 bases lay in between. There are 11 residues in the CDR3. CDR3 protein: CASRGAGELFF. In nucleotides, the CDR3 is TGCGCCAGCAGAGGGGCCGGGGAGCTGTTTTTT.

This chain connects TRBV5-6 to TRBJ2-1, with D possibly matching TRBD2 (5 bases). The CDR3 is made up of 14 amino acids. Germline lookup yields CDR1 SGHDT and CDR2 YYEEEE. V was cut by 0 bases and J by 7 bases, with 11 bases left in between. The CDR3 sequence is CASSLAAPGNEQFF. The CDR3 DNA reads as TGTGCCAGCAGCTTGGCTGCGCCGGGGAATGAGCAGTTCTTC. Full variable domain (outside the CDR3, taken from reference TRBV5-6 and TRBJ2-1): DAGVTQSPTHLIKTRGQQVTLRCSPKSGHDTVSWYQQALGQGPQFIFQYYEEEERQRGNFPDRFSGHQFPNYSSELNVNALLLGDSALYLCASSLAAPGNEQFFGPGTRLTVL.

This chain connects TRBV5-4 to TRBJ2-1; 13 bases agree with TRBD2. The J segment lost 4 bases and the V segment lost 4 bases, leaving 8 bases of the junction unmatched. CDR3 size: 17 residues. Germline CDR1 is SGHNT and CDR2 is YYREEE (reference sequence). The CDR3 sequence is CASSARLAGGLYNEQFF. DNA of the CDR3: TGTGCCAGCAGCGCCAGACTAGCGGGAGGCCTATACAATGAGCAGTTCTTC.

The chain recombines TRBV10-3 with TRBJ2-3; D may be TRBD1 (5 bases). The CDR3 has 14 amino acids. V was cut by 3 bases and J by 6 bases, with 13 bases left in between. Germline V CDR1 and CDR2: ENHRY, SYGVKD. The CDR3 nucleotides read TGTGCCATCAGTGAAGGGCAGGGCCTGGATACGCAGTATTTT. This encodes CAISEGQGLDTQYF.

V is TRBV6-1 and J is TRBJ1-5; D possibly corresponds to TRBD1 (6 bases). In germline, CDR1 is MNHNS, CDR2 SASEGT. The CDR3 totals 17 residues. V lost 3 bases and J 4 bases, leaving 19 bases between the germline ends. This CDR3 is CASSEGAGVDPNQPQHF. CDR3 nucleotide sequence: TGTGCCAGCAGTGAGGGGGCGGGAGTGGACCCAAATCAGCCCCAGCATTTT.

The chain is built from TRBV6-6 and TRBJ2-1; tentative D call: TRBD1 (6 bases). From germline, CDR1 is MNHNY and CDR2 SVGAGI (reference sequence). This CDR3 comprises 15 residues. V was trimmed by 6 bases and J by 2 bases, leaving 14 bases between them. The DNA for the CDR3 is TGTGCCAGCAGCCCGACAGGATTAACCTACAATGAGCAGTTCTTC. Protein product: CASSPTGLTYNEQFF.

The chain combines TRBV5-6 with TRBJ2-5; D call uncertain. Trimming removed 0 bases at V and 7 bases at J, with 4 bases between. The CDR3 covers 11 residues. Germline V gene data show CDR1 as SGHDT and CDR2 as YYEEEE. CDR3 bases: TGTGCCAGCAGCTTGGGTCCGACCCAGTACTTC. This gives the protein CASSLGPTQYF.

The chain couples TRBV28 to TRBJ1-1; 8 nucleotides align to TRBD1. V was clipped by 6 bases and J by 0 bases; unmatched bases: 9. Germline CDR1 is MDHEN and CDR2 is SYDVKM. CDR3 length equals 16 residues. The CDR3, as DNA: TGTGCCAGCAGCTCGCGACAGGGGAGATTGAACACTGAAGCTTTCTTT. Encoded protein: CASSSRQGRLNTEAFF.

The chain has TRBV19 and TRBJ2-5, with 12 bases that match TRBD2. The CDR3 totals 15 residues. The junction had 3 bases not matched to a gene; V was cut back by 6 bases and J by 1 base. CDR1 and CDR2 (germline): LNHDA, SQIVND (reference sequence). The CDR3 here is CASSLAGGSQETQYF. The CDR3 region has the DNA TGTGCCAGTAGCCTAGCGGGAGGGTCCCAAGAGACCCAGTACTTC.

The DNA of the CDR3 is TGTGCCAGCAGTTTGACTTTAACAGATACGCAGTATTTT. Its protein product is CASSLTLTDTQYF. V usage is TRBV27 and J usage is TRBJ2-3; D gene unclear. V lost 3 bases to trimming and J lost 3 bases, with 7 bases between them. Germline-derived CDR1 and CDR2 are MNHEY and SMNVEV (reference sequence). The CDR3 runs to 13 residues.

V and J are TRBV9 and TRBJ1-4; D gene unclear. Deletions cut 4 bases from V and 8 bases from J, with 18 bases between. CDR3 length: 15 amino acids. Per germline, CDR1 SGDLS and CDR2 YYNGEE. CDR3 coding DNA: TGTGCCAGCAGCACTCAAACGGGGTTGGGGGAAAAACTGTTTTTT. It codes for CASSTQTGLGEKLFF.

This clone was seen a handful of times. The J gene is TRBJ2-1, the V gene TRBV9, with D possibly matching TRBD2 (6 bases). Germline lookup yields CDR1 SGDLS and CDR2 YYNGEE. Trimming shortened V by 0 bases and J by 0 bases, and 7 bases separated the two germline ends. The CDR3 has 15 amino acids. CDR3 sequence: CASSVDGGSYNEQFF. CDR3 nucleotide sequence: TGTGCCAGCAGCGTAGACGGGGGCTCCTACAATGAGCAGTTCTTC.

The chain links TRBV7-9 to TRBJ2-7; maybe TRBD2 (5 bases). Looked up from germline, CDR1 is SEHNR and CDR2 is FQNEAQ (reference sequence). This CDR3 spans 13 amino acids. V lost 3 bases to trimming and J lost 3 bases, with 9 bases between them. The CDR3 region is CASSFGRDYEQYF. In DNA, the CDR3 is TGTGCCAGCAGCTTTGGTCGGGACTACGAGCAGTACTTC.

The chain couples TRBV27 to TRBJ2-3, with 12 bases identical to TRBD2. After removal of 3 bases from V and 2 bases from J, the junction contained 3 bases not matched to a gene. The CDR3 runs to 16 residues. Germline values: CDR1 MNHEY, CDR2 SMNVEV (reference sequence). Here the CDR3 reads CASSFRTSGITDTQYF. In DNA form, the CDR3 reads TGTGCCAGCAGTTTCCGGACTAGCGGGATCACAGATACGCAGTATTTT.

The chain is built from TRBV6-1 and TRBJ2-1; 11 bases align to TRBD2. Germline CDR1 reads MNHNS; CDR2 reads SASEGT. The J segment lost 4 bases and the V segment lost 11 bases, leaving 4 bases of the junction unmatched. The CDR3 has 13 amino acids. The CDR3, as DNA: TGTGCCGGGGGACTAGCGGAATACAATGAGCAGTTCTTC. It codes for CAGGLAEYNEQFF.

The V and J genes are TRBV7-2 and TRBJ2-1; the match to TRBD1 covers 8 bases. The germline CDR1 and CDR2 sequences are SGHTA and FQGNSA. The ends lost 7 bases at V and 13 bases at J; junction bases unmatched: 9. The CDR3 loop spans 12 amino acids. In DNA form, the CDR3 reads TGTGCCAGCACCCCACAGGGGGGCCTCCAGTTCTTC. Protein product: CASTPQGGLQFF.